Following are 15 T cell receptor beta chains from one sample sequenced in a study of beta chain features in type 1 diabetes. Investigators reverse transcribed all isolated RNA, so they sequenced expressed TCRB transcripts. This table comes from immunoSEQ multiplex PCR, and its TCRdb copy is limited to in-frame clones, with some not included. In the table there are roughly 150,000 clones, under 9.5% of which are singletons. Source material: central memory CD4+ T cells from blood. Source of these receptors: a man between 18 and 29 years old in good health.

The sample holds a few counts of this clone. This chain joins TRBV28 and TRBJ2-4; the match to TRBD1 covers 9 bases. Germline CDR1 MDHEN, CDR2 SYDVKM. CDR3 length equals 14 residues. V gave up 6 bases and J gave up 8 bases; unmatched junction bases: 8. As DNA, the CDR3 is TGTGCCAGCAGGTCGAGGAGGACAGGGGACATTCAGTACTTC. Its protein is CASRSRRTGDIQYF.

V usage is TRBV6-5 and J usage is TRBJ2-7, with 8 nucleotides matching TRBD1. The germline V gene has CDR1 MNHEY and CDR2 SVGAGI. The V segment lost 5 bases and the J segment 3 bases; nucleotides outside the gene matches: 6. The CDR3 sequence is 14 residues long. The chain's CDR3 is CASSVEQGGYEQYF. CDR3 coding DNA: TGTGCCAGCAGTGTCGAACAGGGGGGCTACGAGCAGTACTTC.

The V and J genes are TRBV19 and TRBJ2-5; a weak D match, TRBD2 (7 bases). The CDR3 is 16 amino acids. The germline V gene has CDR1 LNHDA and CDR2 SQIVND (reference sequence). Trimming stripped 5 bases from V and 1 base from J, with 17 bases between. The CDR3 DNA reads as TGTGCCAGTAGTCCGATAGGGGGGGACCGCCAAGAGACCCAGTACTTC. Translation: CASSPIGGDRQETQYF.

V gene TRBV4-2 combines with J gene TRBJ1-6, with 9 positions matching TRBD1. The CDR3 consists of 16 residues. The V and J ends lost 3 bases and 9 bases, in that order; junction bases with no gene match: 9. Germline assignment: CDR1 LGHNA and CDR2 YNFKEQ. The CDR3 is CASSHLEGQGLSPLHF. The CDR3, as DNA: TGTGCCAGCAGCCATCTTGAGGGACAGGGCCTTTCACCCCTCCACTTT.

This clone was seen a handful of times. The chain uses TRBV27 and TRBJ1-1; 10 nucleotides align to TRBD1. This CDR3 has 14 amino acids. In germline, CDR1 is MNHEY, CDR2 SMNVEV (reference sequence). After removal of 4 bases from V and 4 bases from J, the junction contained 3 bases not matched to a gene. The CDR3 is CASSSTGGVTEAFF. The CDR3 coding sequence is TGTGCCAGCAGTTCGACAGGGGGCGTCACTGAAGCTTTCTTT.

Here the CDR3 DNA reads TGCAGCGTTGAAGTTCTAGCGGGGCAAGAGACCCAGTACTTC. This sequence encodes CSVEVLAGQETQYF. This chain links TRBV29-1 with TRBJ2-5, with 9 bases matching TRBD2. Germline-derived CDR1 and CDR2 are SQVTM and ANQGSEA. J gave up 2 bases and V 1 base, and 2 bases lay outside the gene matches. The CDR3 sequence is 14 residues long.

This clone turned up a few times. The chain links TRBV30 to TRBJ1-4; TRBD1 matches at 7 bases. V lost 1 base and J lost 8; bases outside the gene matches: 7. The CDR3 is 14 residues long. Germline lookup yields CDR1 GTSNPN and CDR2 SVGIG (reference sequence). This CDR3 reads CAWSGGTVGEKLFF. In DNA, the CDR3 is TGTGCCTGGAGTGGTGGGACAGTCGGCGAAAAACTGTTTTTT.

This clone has only a few counts. V usage is TRBV29-1 and J usage is TRBJ1-2; 9 nucleotides line up with TRBD1. Germline V gene lookup returns CDR1 SQVTM and CDR2 ANQGSEA. V shed 3 bases and J 6 bases; nucleotides not matched to a gene: 5. This CDR3 contains 13 residues. DNA of the CDR3: TGCAGCGTTGAGTTGGACAGGGGAAATGGCTACACCTTC. Translating it yields CSVELDRGNGYTF. Full variable domain (missing parts from reference TRBV29-1 and TRBJ1-2): SAVISQKPSRDICQRGTSLTIQCQVDSQVTMMFWYRQQPGQSLTLIATANQGSEATYESGFVIDKFPISRPNLTFSTLTVSNMSPEDSSIYLCSVELDRGNGYTFGSGTRLTVV.

This chain joins TRBV5-1 and TRBJ2-3; 13 nucleotides match TRBD2. The CDR3 is 15 amino acids. Looked up from germline, CDR1 is SGHRS and CDR2 is YFSETQ. V lost 2 bases and J lost 8; bases outside the gene matches: 5. The CDR3 sequence is CASSFTSGGAPTQYF. CDR3 nucleotide sequence: TGCGCCAGCAGCTTTACTAGCGGGGGGGCACCTACGCAGTATTTT.

This clone has a handful of counts. This chain joins TRBV4-3 and TRBJ2-5, with 11 bases that match TRBD1. V shed 3 bases, J shed 5 bases, and the junction held 11 bases outside the gene matches. The CDR3 contains 17 residues. Germline V gives CDR1 LGHNA, CDR2 YSLEER. The CDR3 is CASSQGQGVFSGETQYF. For the CDR3, the DNA is TGCGCCAGCAGCCAGGGACAGGGGGTCTTTAGCGGCGAGACCCAGTACTTC.

This chain links TRBV5-1 with TRBJ2-7; D perhaps matches TRBD1 (6 bases). Trimming removed 4 bases from V and 6 bases from J, with 14 bases in between. Per the germline V gene, CDR1 is SGHRS and CDR2 is YFSETQ. The CDR3 runs to 13 residues. The CDR3 nucleotides read TGCGCCAGCAGCCCAGGGGTAGGGTCCGAGCAGTACTTC. Its protein product is CASSPGVGSEQYF.

This chain uses TRBV11-2 with TRBJ2-1; TRBD2 agrees at 8 bases. The CDR3 length is 14 residues. The V gene's germline CDR1 is SGHAT and CDR2 FQNNGV. Germline trimming cut 0 bases from V and 10 bases from J; bases unmatched to any gene: 5. The DNA of the CDR3 is TGTGCCAGCAGCTTAGAGCCTAGCGGGCGGGAGCAGTTCTTC. Translating it yields CASSLEPSGREQFF.

The gene calls are TRBV4-3 and TRBJ1-6; TRBD1 might be the D (5 bases). The CDR3 length is 14 residues. In germline, CDR1 is LGHNA, CDR2 YSLEER. Trimming took 0 bases from V and 7 from J, leaving 7 bases between them. The CDR3 DNA sequence: TGCGCCAGCAGCCAAGATTGGGGCAATTCACCCCTCCACTTT. The encoded protein is CASSQDWGNSPLHF.

This clone turned up a few times. The V and J genes are TRBV19 and TRBJ1-5; D uncertain. The V end lost 10 bases, the J end lost 0 bases, and 16 bases lay between the germline ends. This CDR3 has 15 residues. Germline CDR1 and CDR2: LNHDA and SQIVND (reference sequence). The CDR3 here is CATSLGLHSNQPQHF. The CDR3 DNA follows: TGTGCCACATCCCTTGGGCTACATAGCAATCAGCCCCAGCATTTT.

This clone was observed a handful of times. The gene calls are TRBV5-1 and TRBJ2-3, with TRBD2 as a possible D gene (6 bases). CDR3 length: 14 residues. Trimming stripped 7 bases from V and 2 bases from J, with 14 bases between. Germline loops: CDR1 SGHRS, CDR2 YFSETQ. The CDR3 protein is CASHSGPSTDTQYF. The CDR3 DNA follows: TGCGCCAGCCATAGCGGACCCTCCACAGATACGCAGTATTTT.